This is a list of T cell receptor beta chains from one sample in a study of cytomegalovirus exposure and HLA in healthy donors. Generated by immunoSEQ multiplex PCR, the TCRdb table keeps only in-frame clones and is missing some. The sample has 80,000 to 100,000 clones, about four fifths seen once. What was sequenced was PBMCs. The origin of the receptors is a human donor in good health. Both conserved end residues are part of each CDR3. A D gene is named only where the DNA matches it firmly. For some rows the clone size is stated as once, few or many, or as a class when expanded; others skip it.

clone size: few
D gene: .
V gene: TRBV5-5
J gene: TRBJ1-4
CDR3 protein: CASSSPGATNEKLFF
CDR3 DNA: TGTGCCAGCAGTTCCCCAGGGGCAACTAATGAAAAACTGTTTTTT

clone size: .
D gene: TRBD1
V gene: TRBV30
J gene: TRBJ1-5
CDR3 protein: CAVRDRQVPNQPQHF
CDR3 DNA: TGTGCCGTCCGGGACAGGCAGGTCCCAAATCAGCCCCAGCATTTT

clone size: .
D gene: .
V gene: TRBV5-1
J gene: TRBJ1-2
CDR3 protein: CASSLDVAGKGSYTF
CDR3 DNA: TGCGCCAGCAGCTTGGACGTCGCAGGGAAAGGGAGCTACACCTTC

clone size: once
D gene: TRBD1
V gene: TRBV7-2
J gene: TRBJ2-1
CDR3 protein: CASRNRGLVQFF
CDR3 DNA: TGTGCCAGTCGAAACAGGGGGCTGGTGCAGTTCTTC

clone size: .
D gene: .
V gene: TRBV5-6
J gene: TRBJ1-1
CDR3 protein: CASSPRTAMNTEAFF
CDR3 DNA: TGTGCCAGCAGCCCCCGGACAGCCATGAACACTGAAGCTTTCTTT

clone size: .
D gene: TRBD1
V gene: TRBV9
J gene: TRBJ1-2
CDR3 protein: CASSPRDRGGNYGYTF
CDR3 DNA: TGTGCCAGCAGCCCGAGGGACAGGGGAGGTAACTATGGCTACACCTTC

clone size: .
D gene: .
V gene: TRBV6-6
J gene: TRBJ2-7
CDR3 protein: CASSHRDWDYEQYF
CDR3 DNA: TGTGCCAGCAGCCATCGGGACTGGGACTACGAGCAGTACTTC

clone size: .
D gene: .
V gene: TRBV6-6
J gene: TRBJ1-5
CDR3 protein: CASSYESNQPQHF
CDR3 DNA: TGTGCCAGCAGTTACGAGAGCAATCAGCCCCAGCATTTT

clone size: .
D gene: TRBD2
V gene: TRBV6-1
J gene: TRBJ2-5
CDR3 protein: CASRGLAGLETQYF
CDR3 DNA: TGTGCCAGCAGGGGACTAGCGGGGCTAGAGACCCAGTACTTC

clone size: .
D gene: TRBD2
V gene: TRBV5-1
J gene: TRBJ2-1
CDR3 protein: CASRAPGLADNEQFF
CDR3 DNA: TGCGCCAGCAGGGCCCCTGGACTAGCGGACAATGAGCAGTTCTTC

clone size: few
D gene: TRBD1
V gene: TRBV6-6
J gene: TRBJ2-4
CDR3 protein: CASSFRQGAKNIQYF
CDR3 DNA: TGTGCCAGCAGCTTCCGACAGGGAGCCAAAAACATTCAGTACTTC

clone size: .
D gene: .
V gene: TRBV9
J gene: TRBJ2-5
CDR3 protein: CASSPADYQETQYF
CDR3 DNA: TGTGCCAGCAGCCCAGCGGATTACCAAGAGACCCAGTACTTC

clone size: few
D gene: TRBD1
V gene: TRBV19
J gene: TRBJ1-2
CDR3 protein: CASSIRTGGYGYTF
CDR3 DNA: TGTGCCAGTAGTATCCGGACAGGGGGCTATGGCTACACCTTC

clone size: few
D gene: .
V gene: TRBV6-1
J gene: TRBJ1-2
CDR3 protein: CASSESRGRIDGYTF
CDR3 DNA: TGTGCCAGCAGTGAATCGCGGGGTAGGATTGATGGCTACACCTTC

clone size: few
D gene: TRBD2
V gene: TRBV14
J gene: TRBJ2-7
CDR3 protein: CASSQETSGVYEQYF
CDR3 DNA: TGTGCCAGCAGCCAAGAGACTAGCGGTGTCTACGAGCAGTACTTC

clone size: .
D gene: TRBD1
V gene: TRBV19
J gene: TRBJ2-2
CDR3 protein: CASSARRRQGGAGELFF
CDR3 DNA: TGTGCCAGTAGTGCCAGAAGGCGACAGGGGGGGGCCGGGGAGCTGTTTTTT

clone size: .
D gene: TRBD1
V gene: TRBV5-4
J gene: TRBJ2-3
CDR3 protein: CASSLGQGATDTQYF
CDR3 DNA: TGTGCCAGCAGCTTGGGACAGGGAGCCACAGATACGCAGTATTTT

clone size: once
D gene: .
V gene: TRBV4-3
J gene: TRBJ1-2
CDR3 protein: CASSGGGNYGYTF
CDR3 DNA: TGCGCCAGTTCAGGCGGGGGGAACTATGGCTACACCTTC

clone size: .
D gene: TRBD1
V gene: TRBV28
J gene: TRBJ2-7
CDR3 protein: CASIPEAEGQGEAYEQYF
CDR3 DNA: TGTGCCAGCATCCCGGAGGCTGAGGGACAGGGAGAAGCCTACGAGCAGTACTTC

clone size: .
D gene: TRBD1
V gene: TRBV5-1
J gene: TRBJ2-1
CDR3 protein: CASSSSGQSYNEQFF
CDR3 DNA: TGCGCCAGCAGCTCCTCGGGACAGTCTTACAATGAGCAGTTCTTC

clone size: .
D gene: .
V gene: TRBV29-1
J gene: TRBJ2-2
CDR3 protein: CSVEDVTRSTGELFF
CDR3 DNA: TGCAGCGTTGAAGACGTAACTAGGAGCACCGGGGAGCTGTTTTTT

clone size: .
D gene: .
V gene: TRBV7-2
J gene: TRBJ2-7
CDR3 protein: CASSSRVTSYEQYF
CDR3 DNA: TGTGCCAGCAGCTCCCGGGTCACCTCCTACGAGCAGTACTTC

clone size: .
D gene: TRBD1
V gene: TRBV4-1
J gene: TRBJ1-2
CDR3 protein: CASSLDRGPQYGYTF
CDR3 DNA: TGCGCCAGCAGCCTGGACAGGGGCCCCCAATATGGCTACACCTTC

clone size: .
D gene: .
V gene: TRBV9
J gene: TRBJ2-7
CDR3 protein: CASSVGGPTFYEQYF
CDR3 DNA: TGTGCCAGCAGCGTAGGGGGGCCCACTTTCTACGAGCAGTACTTC

clone size: .
D gene: .
V gene: TRBV30
J gene: TRBJ2-7
CDR3 protein: CAWRGRAEGEQYF
CDR3 DNA: TGTGCCTGGAGGGGCAGGGCGGAAGGCGAGCAGTACTTC

clone size: .
D gene: .
V gene: TRBV7-9
J gene: TRBJ2-2
CDR3 protein: CASSKAWSSGELFF
CDR3 DNA: TGTGCCAGCAGCAAAGCCTGGTCCTCCGGGGAGCTGTTTTTT

clone size: .
D gene: .
V gene: TRBV9
J gene: TRBJ1-2
CDR3 protein: CASSVGQAGIFGYTF
CDR3 DNA: TGTGCCAGCAGCGTAGGGCAGGCAGGGATCTTCGGCTACACCTTC

clone size: few
D gene: .
V gene: TRBV6-5
J gene: TRBJ1-3
CDR3 protein: CASGLISGNTIYF
CDR3 DNA: TGTGCCAGTGGCCTGATCTCTGGAAACACCATATATTTT

clone size: .
D gene: .
V gene: TRBV29-1
J gene: TRBJ2-5
CDR3 protein: CSVEDPSRGETQYF
CDR3 DNA: TGCAGCGTTGAAGACCCCTCGCGGGGAGAGACCCAGTACTTC

clone size: .
D gene: TRBD1
V gene: TRBV9
J gene: TRBJ1-2
CDR3 protein: CASSTGQGERGYTF
CDR3 DNA: TGTGCCAGCAGCACCGGACAGGGGGAAAGAGGCTACACCTTC

clone size: .
D gene: .
V gene: TRBV6-1
J gene: TRBJ2-2
CDR3 protein: CASTNGWGGGELFF
CDR3 DNA: TGTGCCAGCACCAACGGCTGGGGCGGCGGGGAGCTGTTTTTT

clone size: .
D gene: .
V gene: TRBV5-1
J gene: TRBJ1-2
CDR3 protein: CASSLGGVDGYTF
CDR3 DNA: TGCGCCAGCAGCTTGGGGGGGGTGGATGGCTACACCTTC

clone size: once
D gene: .
V gene: TRBV9
J gene: TRBJ2-6
CDR3 protein: CASSPGGRQGDTGANVLTF
CDR3 DNA: TGTGCCAGCAGCCCCGGGGGTCGACAGGGCGATACTGGGGCCAACGTCCTGACTTTC

clone size: .
D gene: .
V gene: TRBV14
J gene: TRBJ1-4
CDR3 protein: CASSQERATNEKLFF
CDR3 DNA: TGTGCCAGCAGCCAAGAGAGAGCAACTAATGAAAAACTGTTTTTT

clone size: .
D gene: .
V gene: TRBV7-2
J gene: TRBJ2-1
CDR3 protein: CASSYYNEQFF
CDR3 DNA: TGTGCCAGCAGCTATTATAATGAGCAGTTCTTC

clone size: once
D gene: TRBD2
V gene: TRBV7-8
J gene: TRBJ2-3
CDR3 protein: CASSFPSGGGTDTQYF
CDR3 DNA: TGTGCCAGCAGCTTTCCTAGCGGGGGCGGCACAGATACGCAGTATTTT

clone size: .
D gene: .
V gene: TRBV5-1
J gene: TRBJ2-2
CDR3 protein: CASSLAGQTGELFF
CDR3 DNA: TGCGCCAGCAGCTTGGCCGGTCAAACCGGGGAGCTGTTTTTT

clone size: few
D gene: .
V gene: TRBV6-5
J gene: TRBJ2-1
CDR3 protein: CASSYPRGEQFF
CDR3 DNA: TGTGCCAGCAGTTACCCTCGGGGTGAGCAGTTCTTC

clone size: .
D gene: .
V gene: TRBV27
J gene: TRBJ1-2
CDR3 protein: CASSSIWQGSGYTF
CDR3 DNA: TGTGCCAGCAGTAGTATCTGGCAGGGAAGCGGCTACACCTTC

clone size: .
D gene: .
V gene: TRBV9
J gene: TRBJ2-1
CDR3 protein: CASESGFYEQFF
CDR3 DNA: TGTGCCAGCGAGTCGGGATTCTATGAGCAGTTCTTC

clone size: .
D gene: TRBD1
V gene: TRBV4-3
J gene: TRBJ2-7
CDR3 protein: CASSRAGTGDYEQYF
CDR3 DNA: TGCGCCAGCAGTCGTGCCGGGACAGGGGACTACGAGCAGTACTTC

clone size: .
D gene: TRBD2
V gene: TRBV4-3
J gene: TRBJ2-1
CDR3 protein: CASSRTGGPPNEQFF
CDR3 DNA: TGCGCCAGCAGCCGTACGGGAGGGCCTCCCAATGAGCAGTTCTTC

clone size: .
D gene: TRBD2
V gene: TRBV14
J gene: TRBJ2-1
CDR3 protein: CASKPLAASYNEQFF
CDR3 DNA: TGTGCCAGCAAACCGCTAGCGGCGTCCTACAATGAGCAGTTCTTC

clone size: .
D gene: .
V gene: TRBV21-1
J gene: TRBJ1-6
CDR3 protein: CASSTNWGTGHSSYNSPLHF
CDR3 DNA: TGTGCCAGCAGCACAAATTGGGGGACAGGCCACAGCTCCTATAATTCACCCCTCCACTTT

clone size: .
D gene: .
V gene: TRBV7-8
J gene: TRBJ1-2
CDR3 protein: CASSYRDGGGYTF
CDR3 DNA: TGTGCCAGCAGCTACCGCGATGGGGGGGGCTACACCTTC

clone size: .
D gene: .
V gene: TRBV6-5
J gene: TRBJ1-6
CDR3 protein: CASSYRQERSPLHF
CDR3 DNA: TGTGCCAGCAGTTACCGCCAAGAGCGATCACCCCTCCACTTT

clone size: .
D gene: TRBD2
V gene: TRBV6-5
J gene: TRBJ2-2
CDR3 protein: CASSFRGVPRGELFF
CDR3 DNA: TGTGCCAGCAGTTTCCGGGGGGTCCCTCGCGGGGAGCTGTTTTTT

clone size: .
D gene: .
V gene: TRBV29-1
J gene: TRBJ1-4
CDR3 protein: CSVEDLEKLFF
CDR3 DNA: TGCAGCGTTGAAGATCTGGAAAAACTGTTTTTT

clone size: .
D gene: TRBD1
V gene: TRBV12-5
J gene: TRBJ2-7
CDR3 protein: CASGSLRDSSYEQYF
CDR3 DNA: TGTGCTAGTGGTTCCCTCCGGGACAGCTCCTACGAGCAGTACTTC

clone size: .
D gene: TRBD2
V gene: TRBV2
J gene: TRBJ2-7
CDR3 protein: CASRGLAGGLEQYF
CDR3 DNA: TGTGCCAGCCGAGGACTAGCGGGAGGACTCGAGCAGTACTTC

clone size: few
D gene: .
V gene: TRBV6-4
J gene: TRBJ1-1
CDR3 protein: CASSDLPGTEAFF
CDR3 DNA: TGTGCCAGCAGTGACTTACCGGGGACTGAAGCTTTCTTT

clone size: .
D gene: .
V gene: TRBV5-1
J gene: TRBJ2-7
CDR3 protein: CASSFTGLGIYEQYF
CDR3 DNA: TGCGCCAGCAGCTTTACGGGACTCGGAATCTACGAGCAGTACTTC